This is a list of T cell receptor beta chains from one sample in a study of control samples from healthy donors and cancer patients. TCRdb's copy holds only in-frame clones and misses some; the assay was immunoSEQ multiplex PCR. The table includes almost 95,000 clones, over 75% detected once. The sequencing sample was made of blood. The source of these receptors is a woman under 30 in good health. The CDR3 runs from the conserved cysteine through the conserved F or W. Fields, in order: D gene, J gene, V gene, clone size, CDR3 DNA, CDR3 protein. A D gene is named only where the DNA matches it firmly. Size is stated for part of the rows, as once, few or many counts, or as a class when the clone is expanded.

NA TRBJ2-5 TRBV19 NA TGTGCCAGTAGTACCCAAGAGACCCAGTACTTC CASSTQETQYF
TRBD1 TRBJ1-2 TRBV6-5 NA TGTGCCACTTTGGACAGGGTAGGCTATGGCTACACCTTC CATLDRVGYGYTF
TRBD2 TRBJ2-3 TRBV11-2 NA TGTGCCAGCAGCCAAACGGGACTAGCGGGCACAGATACGCAGTATTTT CASSQTGLAGTDTQYF
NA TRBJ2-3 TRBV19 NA TGTGCCAGTAGAGCGACCCCTACGGATGCGGATACGCAGTATTTT CASRATPTDADTQYF
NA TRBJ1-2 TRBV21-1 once TGTGCCGCGCTACCGCCTTCAAGGGATACTGAGCTCTATGGCTACACCTTC CAALPPSRDTELYGYTF
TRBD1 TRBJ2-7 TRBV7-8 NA TGTGCCAGCAGCTTAGCGCGCGGACAGGGCTCGGCGTACGAGCAGTACTTC CASSLARGQGSAYEQYF
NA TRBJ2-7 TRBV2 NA TGTGCCAGCAGTAATTTGGGGGCCGGGCAGTACTTC CASSNLGAGQYF
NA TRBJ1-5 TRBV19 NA TGTGCCAGTAGTACAACAGGTAGCAATCAGCCCCAGCATTTT CASSTTGSNQPQHF
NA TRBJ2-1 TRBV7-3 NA TGTGCCAGCGGGGGGTACAATGAGCAGTTCTTC CASGGYNEQFF
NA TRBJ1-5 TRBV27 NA TGTGCCAGCAGTTTACTAAGCAATCAGCCCCAGCATTTT CASSLLSNQPQHF
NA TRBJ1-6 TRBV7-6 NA TGTGCCAGCAGCTTAGGGGGCAGCACAGTCTCCCTCCACTTT CASSLGGSTVSLHF
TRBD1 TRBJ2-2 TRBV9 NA TGTGCCAGCAGCGTAACAGGGGGCCCCGGGGAGCTGTTTTTT CASSVTGGPGELFF
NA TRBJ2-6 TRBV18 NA TGTGCCAGCTCACCACGGGAAGGCGGGGCCAACGTCCTGACTTTC CASSPREGGANVLTF
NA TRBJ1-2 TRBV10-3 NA TGTGCCATCAGTGAGGTCGGGGCTGGCTACACCTTC CAISEVGAGYTF
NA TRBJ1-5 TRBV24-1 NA TGTGCCACCAGTGATTTGGGGTTCCCTCAGCCCCAGCATTTT CATSDLGFPQPQHF
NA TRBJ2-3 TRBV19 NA TGTGCCAGTAGTATAGATCCTGGCAGTAGCACAGATACGCAGTATTTT CASSIDPGSSTDTQYF
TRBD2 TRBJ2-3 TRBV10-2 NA TGCGCCAGCAGTGAAGTCGCGGGGGGTAGCACAGATACGCAGTATTTT CASSEVAGGSTDTQYF
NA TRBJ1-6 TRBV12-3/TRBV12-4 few TGTGCCAGCAGTCAGGACCCATCCCGGCCCCTCCACTTT CASSQDPSRPLHF
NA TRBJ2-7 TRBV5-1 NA TGCGCCAGCAGCTTGGGGGGACGGGGGTCCGAGCAGTACTTC CASSLGGRGSEQYF
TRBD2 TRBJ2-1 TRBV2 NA TGTGCCAGCAATGGCGGGGGGAAAAACAATGAGCAGTTCTTC CASNGGGKNNEQFF
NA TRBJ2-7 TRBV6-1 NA TGTGCCAGCAGTGAAGGAAAGACAGGCCCCTACGAGCAGTACTTC CASSEGKTGPYEQYF
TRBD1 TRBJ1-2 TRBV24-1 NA TGTGCCACCCAAGGTCGGACAGGGTCAAACTATGGCTACACCTTC CATQGRTGSNYGYTF
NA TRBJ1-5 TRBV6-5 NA TGTGCCAGCAGTCGACCCGAGGGGCCCCAGCATTTT CASSRPEGPQHF
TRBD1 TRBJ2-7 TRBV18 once TGTGCCAGCTCAACACTGGGACAGGAGGGGCAGTACTTC CASSTLGQEGQYF
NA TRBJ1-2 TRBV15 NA TGTGCCACCAGCAGAGAGTCAGGGTCTGGCTACACCTTC CATSRESGSGYTF
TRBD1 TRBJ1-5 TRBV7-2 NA TGTGCCAGCAGCCGTTGGCCAGGGGGCGCGAGTCAGCCCCAGCATTTT CASSRWPGGASQPQHF
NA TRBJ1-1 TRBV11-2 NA TGTGCCAGCAGCCCCACAGGGAGGGCTTTCTTT CASSPTGRAFF
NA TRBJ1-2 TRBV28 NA TGTGCCATCGCGGTGCTGGGGAAAGGCTACACCTTC CAIAVLGKGYTF
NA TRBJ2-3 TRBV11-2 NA TGTGCCAGCAGTTTAAGACTCCTTTCGGGCACAGATACGCAGTATTTT CASSLRLLSGTDTQYF
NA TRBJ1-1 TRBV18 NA TGTGCCAGCTCCAGAATACCACTCGGGAACACTGAAGCTTTCTTT CASSRIPLGNTEAFF
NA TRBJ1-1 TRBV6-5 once TGTGCCAGCAGGGCCAGGGCGGACACTGAAGCTTTCTTT CASRARADTEAFF
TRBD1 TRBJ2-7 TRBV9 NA TGTGCCAGCAGCGTAGGGGACAGGGAGGCGTTATCCTACGAGCAGTACTTC CASSVGDREALSYEQYF
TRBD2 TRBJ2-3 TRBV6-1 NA TGTGCCAGCAGTGGTCGGCGGGGGGGCCCCACAGATACGCAGTATTTT CASSGRRGGPTDTQYF
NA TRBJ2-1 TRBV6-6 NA TGTGCCAGCAGTCTACTGGGGACCGTAGACTCCTACAATGAGCAGTTCTTC CASSLLGTVDSYNEQFF
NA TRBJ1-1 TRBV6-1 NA TGTGCCAGCAGTGAAGGACGGGGCACTGAAGCTTTCTTT CASSEGRGTEAFF
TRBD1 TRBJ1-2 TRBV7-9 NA TGTGCCAGCAGTACCGGGGGACAGGGATCCCTAGGCTACACCTTC CASSTGGQGSLGYTF
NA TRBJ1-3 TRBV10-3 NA TGTGCCATCAGCGAAGAGGGACCGAGCTCTGGAAACACCATATATTTT CAISEEGPSSGNTIYF
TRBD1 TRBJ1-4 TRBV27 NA TGTGCCAGCAGTTACCGGGACAGGGGGTTTACTAATGAAAAACTGTTTTTT CASSYRDRGFTNEKLFF
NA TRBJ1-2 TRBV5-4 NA TGTGCCAGCAGTCCCGACCGACAGGTCTATGGCTACACCTTC CASSPDRQVYGYTF
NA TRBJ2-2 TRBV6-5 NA TGTGCCAGCAGCTCTAACTGGTTAGGCAGGGAGCTGTTTTTT CASSSNWLGRELFF
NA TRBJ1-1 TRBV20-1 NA TGCAGTGCTAGTAGTCCGGGGGCGCGGGACACTGAAGCTTTCTTT CSASSPGARDTEAFF
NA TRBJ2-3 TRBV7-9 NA TGTGCCAGCAGCTTAAAGGGTACAGATACGCAGTATTTT CASSLKGTDTQYF
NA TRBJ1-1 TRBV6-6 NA TGTGCCAGCAGTGCCCCCCAGGGTGTGAACACTGAAGCTTTCTTT CASSAPQGVNTEAFF
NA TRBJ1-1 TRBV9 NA TGTGCCAGCAGCGTAGGATCTATGAACACTGAAGCTTTCTTT CASSVGSMNTEAFF
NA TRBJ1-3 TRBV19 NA TGTGCCAGTAGCATTCCTGGTGCCACCATATATTTT CASSIPGATIYF
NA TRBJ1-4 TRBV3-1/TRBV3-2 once TGTGCCAGCAGCCAAGGGGTTTCTAATGAAAAACTGTTTTTT CASSQGVSNEKLFF
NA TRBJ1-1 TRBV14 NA TGTGCCAGCAGCCTCACGAGGGTGAACACTGAAGCTTTCTTT CASSLTRVNTEAFF